The entry below gives a single TCR beta chain sequence along with its context. Its antigen remains unknown. The data stem from a study of T cell responses to AZD1222 COVID-19 vaccine. Study-level information: Some second doses came at about 4 weeks and others at about 12 weeks; these were pooled. The study's findings and limits: The study reported that nearly half of spike-specific TCRs target unmutated variant regions.

Produced via immunoSEQ multiplex PCR; TCRdb's table is partial and in-frame only. The repertoire consists of more than 150,000 clones, with 85% to 95% occurring once and the leading ten covering 10%. CDR1 MNHEY and CDR2 SVGEGT come from the germline V gene. The CDR3 is 14 amino acids. V shed 3 bases and J 5 bases; nucleotides not matched to a gene: 6. This chain uses TRBV6-2 or TRBV6-3 with TRBJ2-5; 7 nucleotides align to TRBD2. The clonotype originates from an adult in good health. The input for sequencing was peripheral blood, taken on day 0 of AZD1222 vaccination. The CDR3 spells CASSYGGLDETQYF. The DNA for the CDR3 is TGTGCCAGCAGTTATGGCGGACTAGATGAGACCCAGTACTTC.